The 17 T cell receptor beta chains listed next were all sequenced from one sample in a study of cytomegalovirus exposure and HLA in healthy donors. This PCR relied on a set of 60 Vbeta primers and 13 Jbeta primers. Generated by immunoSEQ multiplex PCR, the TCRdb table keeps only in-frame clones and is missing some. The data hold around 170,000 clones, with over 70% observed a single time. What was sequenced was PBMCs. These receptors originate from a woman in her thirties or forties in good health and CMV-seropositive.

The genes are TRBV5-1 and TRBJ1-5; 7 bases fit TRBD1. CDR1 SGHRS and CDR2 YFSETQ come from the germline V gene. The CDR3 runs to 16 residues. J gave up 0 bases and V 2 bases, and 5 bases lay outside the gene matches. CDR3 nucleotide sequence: TGCGCCAGCAGCTTCCCCGGGACAGATAGCAATCAGCCCCAGCATTTT. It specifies CASSFPGTDSNQPQHF.

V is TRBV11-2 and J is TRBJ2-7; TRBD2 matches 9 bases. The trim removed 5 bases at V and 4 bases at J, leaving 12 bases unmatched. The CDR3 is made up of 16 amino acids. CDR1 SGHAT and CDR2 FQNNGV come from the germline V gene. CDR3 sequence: CASSKSGGSFLYEQYF. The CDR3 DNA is TGTGCCAGCAGCAAGAGCGGGGGGTCTTTTCTTTACGAGCAGTACTTC.

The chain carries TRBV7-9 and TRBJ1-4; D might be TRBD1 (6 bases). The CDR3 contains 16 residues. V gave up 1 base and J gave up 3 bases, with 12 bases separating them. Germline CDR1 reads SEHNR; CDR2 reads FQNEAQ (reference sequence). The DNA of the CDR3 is TGTGCCAGCAGCTTAGAATCGTGGGGGCCTAATGAAAAACTGTTTTTT. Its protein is CASSLESWGPNEKLFF. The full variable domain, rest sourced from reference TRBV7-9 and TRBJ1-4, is DTGVSQNPRHKITKRGQNVTFRCDPISEHNRLYWYRQTLGQGPEFLTYFQNEAQLEKSRLLSDRFSAERPKGSFSTLEIQRTEQGDSAMYLCASSLESWGPNEKLFFGSGTQLSVL.

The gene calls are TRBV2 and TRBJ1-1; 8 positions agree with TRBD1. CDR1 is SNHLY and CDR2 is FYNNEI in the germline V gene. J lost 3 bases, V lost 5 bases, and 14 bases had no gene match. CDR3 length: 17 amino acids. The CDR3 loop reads CASSLRDRSISDTEAFF. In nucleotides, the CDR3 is TGTGCCAGCAGTCTCCGGGACAGGAGTATCTCGGACACTGAAGCTTTCTTT.

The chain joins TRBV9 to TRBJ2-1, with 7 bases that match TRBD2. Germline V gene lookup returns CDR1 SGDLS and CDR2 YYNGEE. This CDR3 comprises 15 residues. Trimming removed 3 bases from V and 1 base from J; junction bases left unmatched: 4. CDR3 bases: TGTGCCAGCAGCGAGAGCGGGGCATCCTACAATGAGCAGTTCTTC. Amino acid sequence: CASSESGASYNEQFF.

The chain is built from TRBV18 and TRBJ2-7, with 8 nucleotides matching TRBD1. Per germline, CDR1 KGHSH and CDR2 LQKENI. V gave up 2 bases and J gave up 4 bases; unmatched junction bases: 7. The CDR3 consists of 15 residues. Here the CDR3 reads CASSPGQGFVYEQYF. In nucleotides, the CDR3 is TGTGCCAGCTCACCAGGACAGGGATTTGTGTACGAGCAGTACTTC.

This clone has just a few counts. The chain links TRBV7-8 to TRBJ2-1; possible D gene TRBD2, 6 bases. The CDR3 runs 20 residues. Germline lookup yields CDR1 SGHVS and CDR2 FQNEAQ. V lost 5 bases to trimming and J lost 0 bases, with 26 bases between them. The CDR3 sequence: CASSEAGRGTRASSYNEQFF. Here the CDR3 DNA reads TGTGCCAGCAGCGAAGCCGGCCGGGGGACGCGGGCTAGCTCCTACAATGAGCAGTTCTTC.

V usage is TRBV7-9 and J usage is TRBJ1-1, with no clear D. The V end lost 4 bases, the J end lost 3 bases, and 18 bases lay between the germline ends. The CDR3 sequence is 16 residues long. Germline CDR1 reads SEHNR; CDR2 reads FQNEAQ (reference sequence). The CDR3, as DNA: TGTGCCAGCAGCTCCCTTACATGGGCTCCGGACACTGAAGCTTTCTTT. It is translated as CASSSLTWAPDTEAFF.

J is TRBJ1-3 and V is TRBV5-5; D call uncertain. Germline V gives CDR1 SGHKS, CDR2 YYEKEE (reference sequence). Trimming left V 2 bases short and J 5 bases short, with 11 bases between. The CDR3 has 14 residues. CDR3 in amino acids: CASSFPGIRNTIYF. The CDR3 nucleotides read TGTGCCAGCAGCTTCCCCGGGATTCGAAACACCATATATTTT.

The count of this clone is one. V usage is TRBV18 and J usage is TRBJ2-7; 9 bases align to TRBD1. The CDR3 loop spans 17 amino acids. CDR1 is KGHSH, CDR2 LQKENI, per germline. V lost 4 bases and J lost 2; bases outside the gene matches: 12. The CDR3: CASSQKAGQGFAYEQYF. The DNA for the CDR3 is TGTGCCAGCTCACAGAAGGCGGGACAGGGTTTCGCCTACGAGCAGTACTTC.

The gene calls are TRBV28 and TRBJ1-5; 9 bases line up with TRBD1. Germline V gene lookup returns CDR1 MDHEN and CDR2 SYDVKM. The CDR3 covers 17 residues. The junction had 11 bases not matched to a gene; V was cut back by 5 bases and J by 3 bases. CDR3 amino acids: CASSPGQGISFNQPQHF. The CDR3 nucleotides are TGTGCCAGCAGTCCGGGACAGGGAATTTCATTCAATCAGCCCCAGCATTTT.

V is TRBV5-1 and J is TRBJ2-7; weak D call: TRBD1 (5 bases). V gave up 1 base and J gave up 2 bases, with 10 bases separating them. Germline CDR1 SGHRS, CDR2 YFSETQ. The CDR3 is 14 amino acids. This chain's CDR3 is CASSLKGAAYEQYF. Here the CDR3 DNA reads TGCGCCAGCAGCTTGAAAGGGGCCGCCTACGAGCAGTACTTC.

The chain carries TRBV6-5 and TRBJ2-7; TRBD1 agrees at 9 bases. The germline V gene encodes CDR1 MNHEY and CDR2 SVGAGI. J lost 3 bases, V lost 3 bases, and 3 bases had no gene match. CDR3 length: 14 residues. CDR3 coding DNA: TGTGCCAGCAGTTATCGGGACAGGGTCTACGAGCAGTACTTC. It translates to CASSYRDRVYEQYF.

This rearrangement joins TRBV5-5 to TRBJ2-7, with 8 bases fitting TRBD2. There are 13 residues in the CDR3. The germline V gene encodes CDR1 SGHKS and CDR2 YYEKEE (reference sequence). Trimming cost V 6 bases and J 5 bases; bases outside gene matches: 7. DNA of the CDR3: TGTGCCAGCACCCGGGGGGGGTTCGACGAGCAGTACTTC. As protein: CASTRGGFDEQYF.

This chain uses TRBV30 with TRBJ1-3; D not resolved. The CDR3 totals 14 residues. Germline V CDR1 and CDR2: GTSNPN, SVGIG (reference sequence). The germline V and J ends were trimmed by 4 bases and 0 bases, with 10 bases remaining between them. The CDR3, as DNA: TGTGCCTGGAACACGGGGTACTCTGGAAACACCATATATTTT. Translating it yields CAWNTGYSGNTIYF.

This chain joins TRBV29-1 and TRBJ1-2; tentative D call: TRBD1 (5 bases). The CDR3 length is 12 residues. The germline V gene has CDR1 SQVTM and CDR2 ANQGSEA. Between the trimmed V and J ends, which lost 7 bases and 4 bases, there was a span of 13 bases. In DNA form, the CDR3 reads TGCAGCGCTCGGGCGGGGGGCTATGGCTACACCTTC. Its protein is CSARAGGYGYTF.

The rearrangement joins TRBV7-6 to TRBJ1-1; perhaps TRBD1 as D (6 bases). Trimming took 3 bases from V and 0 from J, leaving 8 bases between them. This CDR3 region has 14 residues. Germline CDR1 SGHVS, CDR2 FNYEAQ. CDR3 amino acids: CASSFGQMNTEAFF. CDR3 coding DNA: TGTGCCAGCAGCTTTGGACAGATGAACACTGAAGCTTTCTTT. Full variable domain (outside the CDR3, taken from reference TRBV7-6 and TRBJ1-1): GAGVSQSPRYKVTKRGQDVALRCDPISGHVSLYWYRQALGQGPEFLTYFNYEAQQDKSGLPNDRFSAERPEGSISTLTIQRTEQRDSAMYRCASSFGQMNTEAFFGQGTRLTVV.